This T cell receptor beta chain was documented in a study of blood T cells in healthy people across ages. The CDR3 extends over 18 amino acids. Germline CDR1 DFQATT, CDR2 SNEGSKA (reference sequence). The ends lost 0 bases at V and 0 bases at J; junction bases unmatched: 5. The second PCR ran about 6 to 12 cycles with a sample-barcoded 5' primer and J-beta primers. Each CDR3 protein gets one entry after TCRdb re-called the 5' RACE reads with MiXCR. Of over 1.5 million distinct CDR3 sequences listed, roughly 52% are singletons. This clonotype originated in a woman in her 40s in good health. The chain combines TRBV20-1 with TRBJ2-4, with 13 nucleotides matching TRBD2. The sequenced sample consisted of blood. The CDR3 region is CSARDRLAGGLAKNIQYF. In DNA, the CDR3 is TGCAGTGCTAGAGATCGACTAGCGGGGGGCTTAGCCAAAAACATTCAGTACTTC.